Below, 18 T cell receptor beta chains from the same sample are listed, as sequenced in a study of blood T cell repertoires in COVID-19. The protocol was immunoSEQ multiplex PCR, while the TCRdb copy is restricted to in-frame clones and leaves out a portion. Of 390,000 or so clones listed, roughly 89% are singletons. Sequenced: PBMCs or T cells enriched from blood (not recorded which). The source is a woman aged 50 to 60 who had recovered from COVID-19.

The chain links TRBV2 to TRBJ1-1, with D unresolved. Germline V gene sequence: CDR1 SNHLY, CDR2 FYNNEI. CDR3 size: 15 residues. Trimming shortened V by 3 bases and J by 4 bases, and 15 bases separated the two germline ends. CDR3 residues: CASSEVAPITTEAFF. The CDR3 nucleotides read TGTGCCAGCAGTGAGGTGGCACCCATTACCACTGAAGCTTTCTTT.

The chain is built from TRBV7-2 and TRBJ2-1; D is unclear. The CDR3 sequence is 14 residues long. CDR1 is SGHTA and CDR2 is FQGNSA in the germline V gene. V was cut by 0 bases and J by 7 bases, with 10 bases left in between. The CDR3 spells CASSLASQLNEQFF. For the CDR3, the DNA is TGTGCCAGCAGCTTAGCGTCACAGCTAAATGAGCAGTTCTTC.

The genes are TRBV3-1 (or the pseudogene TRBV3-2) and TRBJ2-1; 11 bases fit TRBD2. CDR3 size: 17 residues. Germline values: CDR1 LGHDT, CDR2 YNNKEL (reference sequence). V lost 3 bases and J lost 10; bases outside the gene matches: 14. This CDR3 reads CASSQVALAGAFVEQFF. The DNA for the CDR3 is TGTGCCAGCAGCCAGGTCGCACTAGCGGGGGCGTTTGTGGAGCAGTTCTTC.

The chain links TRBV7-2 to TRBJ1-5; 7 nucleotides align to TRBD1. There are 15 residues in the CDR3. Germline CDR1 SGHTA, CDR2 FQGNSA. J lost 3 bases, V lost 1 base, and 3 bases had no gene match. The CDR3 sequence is CASSLGDSVNQPQHF. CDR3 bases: TGTGCCAGCAGCTTAGGGGACAGCGTCAATCAGCCCCAGCATTTT. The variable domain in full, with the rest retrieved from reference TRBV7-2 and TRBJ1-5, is GAGVSQSPSNKVTEKGKDVELRCDPISGHTALYWYRQSLGQGLEFLIYFQGNSAPDKSGLPSDRFSAERTGGSVSTLTIQRTQQEDSAVYLCASSLGDSVNQPQHFGDGTRLSIL.

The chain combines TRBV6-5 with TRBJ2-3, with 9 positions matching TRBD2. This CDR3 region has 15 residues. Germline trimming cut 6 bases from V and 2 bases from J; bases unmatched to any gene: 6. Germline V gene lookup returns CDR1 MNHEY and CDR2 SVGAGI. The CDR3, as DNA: TGTGCCAGCAGCGGTAGCGGGAGCCCCACAGATACGCAGTATTTT. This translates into CASSGSGSPTDTQYF.

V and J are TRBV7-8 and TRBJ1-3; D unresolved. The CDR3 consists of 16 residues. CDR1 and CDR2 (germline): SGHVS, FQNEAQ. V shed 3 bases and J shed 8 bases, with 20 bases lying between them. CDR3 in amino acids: CASSFNVVQRVDTIYF. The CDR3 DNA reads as TGTGCCAGCAGCTTTAATGTCGTACAACGGGTAGACACCATATATTTT.

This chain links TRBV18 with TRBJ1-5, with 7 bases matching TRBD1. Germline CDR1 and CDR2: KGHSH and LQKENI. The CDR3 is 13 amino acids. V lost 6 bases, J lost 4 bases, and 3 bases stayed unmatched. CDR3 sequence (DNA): TGTGCCAGCTCCCCGGGACAGAATCAGCCCCAGCATTTT. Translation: CASSPGQNQPQHF.

The DNA of the CDR3 is TGTGCCACCAGCGCAACAGGGATGTCTAATGAAAAACTGTTTTTT. Translating it yields CATSATGMSNEKLFF. The chain uses TRBV15 and TRBJ1-4; TRBD1 might be the D (6 bases). The CDR3 is made up of 15 amino acids. V shed 5 bases and J shed 3 bases, with 13 bases lying between them. The germline gives CDR1 LNHNV, CDR2 YYDKDF (reference sequence).

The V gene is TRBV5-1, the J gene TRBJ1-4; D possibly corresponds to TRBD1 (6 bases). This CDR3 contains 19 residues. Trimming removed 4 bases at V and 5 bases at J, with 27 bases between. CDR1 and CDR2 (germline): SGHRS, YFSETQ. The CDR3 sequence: CASSVSSGDTATRNEKLFF. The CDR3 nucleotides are TGCGCCAGCAGCGTTTCATCAGGGGATACGGCCACCAGGAATGAAAAACTGTTTTTT.

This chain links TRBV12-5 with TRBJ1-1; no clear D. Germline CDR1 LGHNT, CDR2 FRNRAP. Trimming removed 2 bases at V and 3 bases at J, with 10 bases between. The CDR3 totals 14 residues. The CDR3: CASGLRPGYTEAFF. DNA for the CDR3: TGTGCTAGTGGTTTGCGCCCGGGGTACACTGAAGCTTTCTTT.

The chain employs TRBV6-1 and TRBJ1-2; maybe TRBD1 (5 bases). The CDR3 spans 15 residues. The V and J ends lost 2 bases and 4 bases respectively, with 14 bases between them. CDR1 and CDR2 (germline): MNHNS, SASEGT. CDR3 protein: CASSETETEAYGYTF. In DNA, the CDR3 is TGTGCCAGCAGTGAAACGGAGACAGAAGCCTATGGCTACACCTTC.

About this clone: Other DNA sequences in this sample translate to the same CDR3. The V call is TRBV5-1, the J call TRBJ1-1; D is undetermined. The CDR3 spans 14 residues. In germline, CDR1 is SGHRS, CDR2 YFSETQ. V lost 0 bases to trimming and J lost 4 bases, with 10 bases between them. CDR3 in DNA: TGCGCCAGCAGCTTGGCCGGGTTGGCCACTGAAGCTTTCTTT. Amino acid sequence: CASSLAGLATEAFF. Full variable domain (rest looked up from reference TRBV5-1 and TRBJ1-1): KAGVTQTPRYLIKTRGQQVTLSCSPISGHRSVSWYQQTPGQGLQFLFEYFSETQRNKGNFPGRFSGRQFSNSRSEMNVSTLELGDSALYLCASSLAGLATEAFFGQGTRLTVV.

The CDR3 reads CASSIPGFFYNEQFF. The CDR3 coding sequence is TGTGCCAGTAGTATTCCAGGGTTTTTTTACAATGAGCAGTTCTTC. The rearrangement uses TRBV19 and TRBJ2-1, with TRBD1 as a possible D gene (5 bases). CDR1 and CDR2 from the germline V gene are LNHDA and SQIVND (reference sequence). This CDR3 spans 15 amino acids. V was clipped by 3 bases and J by 4 bases, with 13 bases between them.

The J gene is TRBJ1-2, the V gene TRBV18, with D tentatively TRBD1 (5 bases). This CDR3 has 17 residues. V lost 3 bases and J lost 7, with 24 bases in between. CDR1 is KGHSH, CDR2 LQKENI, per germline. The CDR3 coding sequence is TGTGCCAGCTCACCTATGATCCAGACGGGGGACGTGGGTGGCTACACCTTC. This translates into CASSPMIQTGDVGGYTF.

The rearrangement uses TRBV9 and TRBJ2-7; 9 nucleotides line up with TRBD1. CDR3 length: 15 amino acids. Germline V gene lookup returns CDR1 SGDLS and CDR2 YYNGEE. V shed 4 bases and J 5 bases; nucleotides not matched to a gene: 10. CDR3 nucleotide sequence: TGTGCCAGCAGCTACCGACAGGGGGGGGCGGACGAGCAGTACTTC. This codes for CASSYRQGGADEQYF.

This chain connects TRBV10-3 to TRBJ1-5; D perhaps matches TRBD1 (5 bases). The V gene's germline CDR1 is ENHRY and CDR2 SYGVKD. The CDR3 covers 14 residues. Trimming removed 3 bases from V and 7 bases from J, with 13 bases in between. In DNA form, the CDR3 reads TGTGCCATCAGTGACGGGGGAGGGAAACAGCCCCAGCATTTT. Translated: CAISDGGGKQPQHF.

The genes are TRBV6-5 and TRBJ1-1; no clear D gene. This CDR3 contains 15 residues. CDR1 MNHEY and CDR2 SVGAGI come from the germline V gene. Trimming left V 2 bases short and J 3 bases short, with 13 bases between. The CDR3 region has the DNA TGTGCCAGCAGTTACACAGAGCCGAGGGACACTGAAGCTTTCTTT. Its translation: CASSYTEPRDTEAFF.

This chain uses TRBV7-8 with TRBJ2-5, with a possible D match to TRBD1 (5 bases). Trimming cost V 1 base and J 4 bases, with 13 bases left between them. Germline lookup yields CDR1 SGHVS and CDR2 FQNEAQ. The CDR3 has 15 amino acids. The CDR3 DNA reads TGTGCCAGCAGCTTAGAGACAGTATCTCGAGAGACCCAGTACTTC. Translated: CASSLETVSRETQYF.